The present entry profiles one TCR beta chain with its context. Its antigen is still unknown. Separate cDNA molecules each had unique molecular identifiers attached to them. TCRdb re-derived calls from the 5' RACE reads in MiXCR, one entry per CDR3 protein. The sample shows some 34,000 distinct CDR3 sequences, around 4.6% of them seen only once. This entry belongs to a study of early T cells in non-severe SARS-CoV-2 infection. In the study overall: The study sequenced bulk RNA from unsorted whole blood, with chains unpaired.

General study findings and limits: Using VDJdb, the matching emphasized anti-spike CD8 responses while missing private and CD4 specificities.

V shed 6 bases, J shed 5 bases, and the junction held 5 bases outside the gene matches. From germline, CDR1 is SSHAT and CDR2 FNYEAQ (reference sequence). The CDR3 is 14 residues long. Input material: whole blood. The clonotype originates from an adult who was a healthcare worker with PCR-confirmed SARS-CoV-2 infection or an uninfected control (not recorded which). The genes are TRBV7-7 and TRBJ2-1; 9 positions agree with TRBD1. CDR3 region: CASSRNRGHNEQFF. The DNA for the CDR3 is TGTGCCAGCAGTCGCAACAGGGGGCACAATGAGCAGTTCTTC.